Below, 5 T cell receptor beta chains from the same sample are listed, as sequenced in a study of blood T cells in healthy people across ages. The authors ran a second PCR of about 6 to 12 cycles using a sample-barcoded 5' primer and a J-beta primer mix. TCRdb redid the calling of the 5' RACE reads with MiXCR, one entry per CDR3 protein. The sample carries hundreds of thousands of distinct CDR3 sequences, about 56% recorded once. The sequenced sample consisted of blood. All receptors derive from a middle-aged man in good health.

V usage is TRBV5-4 and J usage is TRBJ1-1, with D unclear. CDR1 is SGHNT, CDR2 YYREEE, per germline (reference sequence). V was clipped by 2 bases and J by 3 bases, with 8 bases between them. This CDR3 has 13 residues. The CDR3 loop is CASSFKEDTEAFF. The CDR3, as DNA: TGTGCCAGCAGCTTTAAAGAGGACACTGAAGCTTTCTTT.

This chain connects TRBV28 to TRBJ2-7, with D perhaps TRBD1 (6 bases). This CDR3 is 13 amino acids long. V was cut by 8 bases and J by 2 bases, with 13 bases left in between. Germline assignment: CDR1 MDHEN and CDR2 SYDVKM. The CDR3 region has the DNA TGTGCCAGCCAGTTCGGACAGACCTACGAGCAGTACTTC. Translated, it gives CASQFGQTYEQYF.

The rearrangement uses TRBV7-3 and TRBJ2-1; maybe TRBD1 (5 bases). This CDR3 spans 16 amino acids. Trimming shortened V by 3 bases and J by 2 bases, and 14 bases separated the two germline ends. Germline V CDR1 and CDR2: SGHTA, FQGTGA. In DNA, the CDR3 is TGTGCCAGCAGCTTGGGGCTCCTAGGGCCCTACAATGAGCAGTTCTTC. Protein sequence: CASSLGLLGPYNEQFF.

The rearrangement uses TRBV11-3 and TRBJ2-7; TRBD1 matches at 11 bases. Germline V gene sequence: CDR1 SGHNT, CDR2 YENEEA. V trimming: 1 base; J trimming: 6 bases; junction bases outside the gene matches: 5. The CDR3 is 15 residues long. CDR3 residues: CASSLVRTGGSEQYF. For the CDR3, the DNA is TGTGCCAGCAGCTTAGTGCGGACAGGGGGCTCCGAGCAGTACTTC.

The V gene is TRBV7-8, the J gene TRBJ1-4, with a weak D call TRBD1 (5 bases). Germline V gene lookup returns CDR1 SGHVS and CDR2 FQNEAQ. The CDR3 totals 15 residues. V dropped 2 bases and J dropped 7 bases, with 14 bases sitting between them. The DNA of the CDR3 is TGTGCCAGCAGCTTAATCCTCGGACACAGTGAAAAACTGTTTTTT. It codes for CASSLILGHSEKLFF. Looking up the rest from reference TRBV7-8 and TRBJ1-4 gives the full variable domain: GAGVSQSPRYKVAKRGQDVALRCDPISGHVSLFWYQQALGQGPEFLTYFQNEAQLDKSGLPSDRFFAERPEGSVSTLKIQRTQQEDSAVYLCASSLILGHSEKLFFGSGTQLSVL.